Below, one TCR beta chain is given with its context. Antigen: not known. The CDR3 contains 13 residues. Germline V CDR1 and CDR2: SGHDN, FVKESK. TCRdb reprocessed the 5' RACE reads, keeping one entry per CDR3 protein, no DNA. The listing records approximately 150,000 distinct CDR3 sequences. The data were taken from a study of T cells expressing NK-cell markers. Study conclusions and caveats: These same clonotypes (in several donors) also led the CD3+CD56-NKG2C+ fraction.

The rearrangement joins TRBV14 to TRBJ2-5; TCRdb's D call, TRBD1, is unchecked because there is no DNA. This clonotype originated in a man aged 18 to 35 in good health. Source material: blood T cells: a sorted CD56 or NKG2C T cell subset, CD4+ or CD8+ T cells, or bulk PBMC T cells (not recorded which). The CDR3 sequence is CASSQELRGTQYF.